A single sample is the source of the 27 T cell receptor beta chains below, sequenced in a study of cytomegalovirus exposure and HLA in healthy donors. PCR involved 60 Vbeta and 13 Jbeta primers. TCRdb's copy holds only in-frame clones and misses some; the assay was immunoSEQ multiplex PCR. The repertoire has 100,000 to 150,000 clones, around 8.5% of them found once; the top ten carry 5.5%. Sequenced material: PBMCs. The receptors here all came from a man aged 35 to 55 in good health and CMV-seronegative.

The genes are TRBV19 and TRBJ1-5; TRBD1 matches 11 bases. The junction had 7 bases not matched to a gene; V was cut back by 2 bases and J by 7 bases. CDR1 LNHDA and CDR2 SQIVND come from the germline V gene (reference sequence). CDR3 length equals 16 residues. CDR3 protein: CASSIRDRGARQPQHF. In DNA, the CDR3 is TGTGCCAGTAGTATAAGGGACAGGGGGGCTAGGCAGCCCCAGCATTTT. Complete variable domain (other parts from reference TRBV19 and TRBJ1-5): DGGITQSPKYLFRKEGQNVTLSCEQNLNHDAMYWYRQDPGQGLRLIYYSQIVNDFQKGDIAEGYSVSREKKESFPLTVTSAQKNPTAFYLCASSIRDRGARQPQHFGDGTRLSIL.

V usage is TRBV7-6 and J usage is TRBJ2-7; 8 nucleotides line up with TRBD1. Germline V CDR1 and CDR2: SGHVS, FNYEAQ. The CDR3 totals 14 residues. V lost 3 bases, J lost 3 bases, and 4 bases stayed unmatched. The CDR3 region has the DNA TGTGCCAGCAGCTTCGAACAGGGGGACTACGAGCAGTACTTC. This gives the protein CASSFEQGDYEQYF.

V usage is TRBV4-1 and J usage is TRBJ1-2, with D uncertain. The CDR3 totals 15 residues. V was shortened by 3 bases and J by 5 bases, with 16 bases between the two germline ends. In germline, CDR1 is MGHRA, CDR2 YSYEKL. The CDR3, as DNA: TGCGCCAGCAGCCAGTATTTGTCCGGTGCGTATGGCTACACCTTC. This codes for CASSQYLSGAYGYTF.

This sequence joins TRBV2 and TRBJ2-1, with 12 nucleotides matching TRBD2. There are 13 residues in the CDR3. Germline trimming cut 10 bases from V and 3 bases from J; bases unmatched to any gene: 1. Germline V gene sequence: CDR1 SNHLY, CDR2 FYNNEI. The CDR3 coding sequence is TGTGCCACTAGCGGGGGGGGCTACAATGAGCAGTTCTTC. Its protein is CATSGGGYNEQFF.

This clone was found a few times. The V gene is TRBV6-5, the J gene TRBJ1-2, with 7 bases aligning to TRBD1. CDR3 length equals 14 residues. Germline V gene lookup returns CDR1 MNHEY and CDR2 SVGAGI. V dropped 4 bases and J dropped 4; count of bases not matched to a gene: 6. The CDR3 reads CASSFRQGLYGYTF. DNA of the CDR3: TGTGCCAGCAGTTTCAGACAGGGCCTCTATGGCTACACCTTC.

The table lists this clone with a few counts. V gene TRBV6-5 combines with J gene TRBJ2-7, with 7 nucleotides matching TRBD1. With 6 bases clipped from V and 1 base from J, the junction kept 9 bases outside the gene matches. This CDR3 is 15 amino acids long. Germline CDR1 MNHEY, CDR2 SVGAGI. CDR3 sequence reads: CASSLLPTGSYEQYF. In DNA, the CDR3 is TGTGCCAGCAGCCTTCTTCCGACAGGGTCCTACGAGCAGTACTTC.

In this sample, this clone turned up a few times. This chain's CDR3 is CASSQTSGGALELFF. The CDR3 bases are TGCGCCAGCAGCCAGACTAGCGGGGGGGCGTTGGAGCTGTTTTTT. The chain has TRBV5-1 and TRBJ2-2; 14 bases map to TRBD2. The junction had 6 bases not matched to a gene; V was cut back by 4 bases and J by 10 bases. The CDR3 has 15 amino acids. CDR1 and CDR2 from the germline V gene are SGHRS and YFSETQ.

This clone appeared a few times. The chain combines TRBV30 with TRBJ2-7; 8 nucleotides agree with TRBD2. V trimming: 7 bases; J trimming: 0 bases; junction bases outside the gene matches: 8. Germline V gene sequence: CDR1 GTSNPN, CDR2 SVGIG (reference sequence). CDR3 length: 14 amino acids. The CDR3: CASTGGGHSYEQYF. The CDR3, as DNA: TGTGCCTCCACCGGCGGGGGGCACTCCTACGAGCAGTACTTC.

This clone was found a few times. The chain couples TRBV4-3 to TRBJ1-2; TRBD1 aligns across 7 bases. The CDR3 extends over 14 amino acids. J was trimmed by 4 bases and V by 0 bases; bases with no gene match: 2. In germline, CDR1 is LGHNA, CDR2 YSLEER. The CDR3, as DNA: TGCGCCAGCAGCCAAGACCACAGGGGCTATGGCTACACCTTC. It yields the protein CASSQDHRGYGYTF.

The J gene is TRBJ2-1, the V gene TRBV23-1; the D gene is possibly TRBD2 (6 bases). TRBV23-1 is placed among ORFs of uncertain function. The germline V and J ends were trimmed by 5 bases and 9 bases, with 8 bases remaining between them. CDR3 length: 11 amino acids. CDR3 in DNA: TGCGCCAGCAGTATGGGGGGTGAGCAGTTCTTC. Its translation: CASSMGGEQFF.

This clone showed up just a few times. Other DNA sequences from this sample encode an identical CDR3 as well. V and J are TRBV7-2 and TRBJ1-3; no definite D call. CDR3 length: 14 amino acids. The germline CDR1 and CDR2 sequences are SGHTA and FQGNSA. The ends were cut back, 1 base at V and 4 bases at J, with 8 bases in the middle. Here the CDR3 reads CASSLGVSGNTIYF. CDR3 DNA: TGTGCCAGCAGCTTAGGCGTTTCCGGAAACACCATATATTTT.

Concerning this clone itself: One end of the junction varies from germline; a read error may be responsible. The chain uses TRBV11-2 and TRBJ2-5; unclear D gene. The CDR3 has 13 residues. Germline CDR1 and CDR2: SGHAT and FQNNGV. CDR3 DNA: TGTGCCAGCAGCTTAAGCTTCCGAGAGATCCAGTACTTC. It is translated as CASSLSFREIQYF.

This clone has just a few counts. The V call is TRBV4-2, the J call TRBJ1-2, with D tentatively TRBD1 (5 bases). V lost 8 bases, J lost 7 bases, and 8 bases lay in between. The CDR3 loop spans 10 amino acids. Germline V CDR1 and CDR2: LGHNA, YNFKEQ. The chain's CDR3 is CASGGVGYTF. The DNA of the CDR3 is TGTGCCAGCGGGGGGGTTGGCTACACCTTC.

The V and J genes are TRBV4-2 and TRBJ2-7; 7 positions match TRBD1. Germline trimming cut 1 base from V and 2 bases from J; bases unmatched to any gene: 5. Per germline, CDR1 LGHNA and CDR2 YNFKEQ. The CDR3 extends over 15 amino acids. The CDR3 protein is CASSQGSTGPYEQYF. The DNA for the CDR3 is TGTGCCAGCAGCCAAGGTTCGACAGGGCCCTACGAGCAGTACTTC.

The chain uses TRBV29-1 and TRBJ1-3; D not certain. The CDR3 covers 14 residues. Germline CDR1 is SQVTM and CDR2 is ANQGSEA. Between the trimmed V and J ends, which lost 6 bases and 4 bases, there was a span of 16 bases. The CDR3 DNA reads as TGCAGCGTCGAGGCGGGCCCAATCGGAAACACCATATATTTT. This sequence encodes CSVEAGPIGNTIYF.

This sequence joins TRBV9 and TRBJ2-2; D possibly corresponds to TRBD2 (7 bases). V was cut by 0 bases and J by 0 bases, with 18 bases left in between. The germline CDR1 and CDR2 sequences are SGDLS and YYNGEE. The CDR3 is 19 amino acids. This chain's CDR3 is CASSVAILGGTTNTGELFF. Here the CDR3 DNA reads TGTGCCAGCAGCGTAGCGATTTTGGGGGGGACAACGAACACCGGGGAGCTGTTTTTT.

This chain links TRBV7-9 with TRBJ2-6, with 11 bases fitting TRBD2. With 5 bases clipped from V and 0 bases from J, the junction kept 6 bases outside the gene matches. The CDR3 length is 18 residues. In germline, CDR1 is SEHNR, CDR2 FQNEAQ (reference sequence). CDR3 in DNA: TGTGCCAGCAGCATCCTAGCGGGGGGCTACTCTGGGGCCAACGTCCTGACTTTC. This sequence encodes CASSILAGGYSGANVLTF.

This clone was picked up a small number of times. The V call is TRBV7-2, the J call TRBJ1-5, with D unresolved. The CDR3 length is 14 residues. CDR1 is SGHTA, CDR2 FQGNSA, per germline. The V and J ends lost 1 base and 4 bases respectively, with 8 bases between them. The CDR3 loop reads CASSLVPENQPQHF. The CDR3 DNA sequence: TGTGCCAGCAGCTTAGTTCCGGAGAATCAGCCCCAGCATTTT.

Only a few counts were recorded for this clone. This same CDR3 is encoded by further DNA sequences in the sample. The CDR3 spells CASSQDRGYEQYF. The CDR3 DNA sequence: TGCGCCAGCAGCCAAGATCGGGGGTACGAGCAGTACTTC. The rearrangement uses TRBV4-3 and TRBJ2-7; perhaps TRBD2 as D (6 bases). V lost 0 bases to trimming and J lost 4 bases, with 7 bases between them. Germline values: CDR1 LGHNA, CDR2 YSLEER. The length of the CDR3 is 13 residues.

The chain carries TRBV4-3 and TRBJ2-7, with D tentatively TRBD2 (7 bases). The CDR3 has 19 residues. Germline V lookup: CDR1 LGHNA, CDR2 YSLEER. Trimming removed 0 bases at V and 2 bases at J, with 23 bases between. The DNA for the CDR3 is TGCGCCAGCAGCCAAGACTTTCGGGGGCCTTCCGGGAGGACCTACGAGCAGTACTTC. Translated, it gives CASSQDFRGPSGRTYEQYF.

This sequence joins TRBV5-1 and TRBJ1-1; D may be TRBD1 (6 bases). The germline V gene encodes CDR1 SGHRS and CDR2 YFSETQ. The CDR3 covers 14 residues. V lost 5 bases to trimming and J lost 0 bases, with 11 bases between them. For the CDR3, the DNA is TGCGCCAGCAGATTCCGGGACATGAACACTGAAGCTTTCTTT. Translating it yields CASRFRDMNTEAFF.

This clone was detected only a few times. The V call is TRBV14, the J call TRBJ1-6; a weak D match, TRBD1 (6 bases). With 6 bases removed from V and 6 bases from J, the gap between germline ends came to 12 bases. Germline V gene data show CDR1 as SGHDN and CDR2 as FVKESK. This CDR3 is built from 14 residues. The CDR3 protein is CASRLQGFNSPLHF. The CDR3 DNA follows: TGTGCCAGCAGATTACAGGGATTTAATTCACCCCTCCACTTT.

As regards this clone: The conserved phenylalanine or tryptophan normally closing the CDR3 is absent here, so this likely arose from a read error. The chain employs TRBV29-1 and TRBJ1-1; 9 bases line up with TRBD1. Trimming removed 6 bases from V and 5 bases from J; junction bases left unmatched: 10. The CDR3 consists of 14 residues. The germline gives CDR1 SQVTM, CDR2 ANQGSEA. The CDR3 is CSVASGQGETEAFL. The DNA for the CDR3 is TGCAGCGTCGCGTCGGGACAGGGAGAAACTGAAGCTTTCTTG.

The gene calls are TRBV6-1 and TRBJ1-2; 7 bases map to TRBD1. Germline-derived CDR1 and CDR2 are MNHNS and SASEGT. V was clipped by 6 bases and J by 4 bases; unmatched bases: 8. The CDR3 loop spans 14 amino acids. CDR3 sequence: CASRGDRVAYGYTF. For the CDR3, the DNA is TGTGCCAGCAGGGGAGACAGGGTTGCCTATGGCTACACCTTC.

In this sample, this clone turned up a few times. CDR3 in DNA: TGTGCCAGTAGTATAGGACAACAACGCGAGACCCAGTACTTC. It is translated as CASSIGQQRETQYF. The V call is TRBV19, the J call TRBJ2-5; D uncertain. Germline CDR1 reads LNHDA; CDR2 reads SQIVND (reference sequence). Trimming stripped 1 base from V and 5 bases from J, with 11 bases between. CDR3 length equals 14 residues.

This rearrangement joins TRBV19 to TRBJ1-2; 8 nucleotides agree with TRBD1. Germline V gene lookup returns CDR1 LNHDA and CDR2 SQIVND (reference sequence). CDR3 size: 16 residues. V dropped 3 bases and J dropped 3; count of bases not matched to a gene: 9. Here the CDR3 reads CASSIGARQGHYGYTF. Written as DNA, the CDR3 is TGTGCCAGTAGTATCGGGGCCCGACAGGGGCACTATGGCTACACCTTC.

This clone was seen a few times. The V and J genes are TRBV4-1 and TRBJ2-3; TRBD2 matches 7 bases. The CDR3 length is 16 residues. The ends lost 0 bases at V and 2 bases at J; junction bases unmatched: 5. CDR1 and CDR2 (germline): MGHRA, YSYEKL. The CDR3 coding sequence is TGCGCCAGCAGCCAAGATCAAGCGGGACTCACAGATACGCAGTATTTT. It yields the protein CASSQDQAGLTDTQYF.